Below, 26 T cell receptor beta chains from the same sample are listed, as sequenced in a study of shared clonotypes between healthy human individuals. Clones were sequenced by immunoSEQ multiplex PCR, and TCRdb holds only the in-frame ones, with some missing. Among around 600,000 clones listed, almost 97% were seen once. Sequencing was carried out using naive CD4+ T cells sorted from blood. The subset was: CD45RA+ positively selected. These receptors were obtained from a woman in her 30s in good health.

The rearrangement links TRBV2 to TRBJ2-2; D is possibly TRBD2 (6 bases). V was trimmed by 9 bases and J by 3 bases, leaving 14 bases between them. Germline V gives CDR1 SNHLY, CDR2 FYNNEI. This CDR3 contains 14 residues. The CDR3 DNA is TGTGCCAGAGAACGGGACTCTTACACCGGGGAGCTGTTTTTT. Encoded protein: CARERDSYTGELFF.

J is TRBJ1-2 and V is TRBV5-1; 8 nucleotides agree with TRBD1. Per germline, CDR1 SGHRS and CDR2 YFSETQ. Trimming cost V 2 bases and J 4 bases; bases outside gene matches: 7. The CDR3 covers 15 residues. CDR3 loop: CASSFLGDRPYGYTF. CDR3 DNA sequence: TGCGCCAGCAGCTTCCTAGGGGACAGGCCCTATGGCTACACCTTC.

The V call is TRBV28, the J call TRBJ1-4; 10 nucleotides line up with TRBD1. Germline CDR1 is MDHEN and CDR2 is SYDVKM. J was trimmed by 8 bases and V by 4 bases; bases with no gene match: 7. The length of the CDR3 is 15 residues. The CDR3 region has the DNA TGTGCCAGCAGTTCCACCGGGACAGGGGTCGAAAAACTGTTTTTT. It codes for CASSSTGTGVEKLFF.

The chain uses TRBV6-1 and TRBJ2-1; no clear D gene. This CDR3 has 16 amino acids. Germline V CDR1 and CDR2: MNHNS, SASEGT. V was trimmed by 4 bases and J by 0 bases, leaving 13 bases between them. As DNA, the CDR3 is TGTGCCAGCAGTGCACGATCCTCCGGCTCCTACAATGAGCAGTTCTTC. This codes for CASSARSSGSYNEQFF.

The rearrangement joins TRBV19 to TRBJ2-3; possible D gene TRBD1, 7 bases. CDR3 size: 15 residues. The V and J ends lost 3 bases and 2 bases respectively, with 12 bases between them. The germline V gene has CDR1 LNHDA and CDR2 SQIVND (reference sequence). CDR3 sequence reads: CASSIQGGHTDTQYF. The CDR3 bases are TGTGCCAGTAGTATCCAGGGGGGACACACAGATACGCAGTATTTT. Drawing the rest from reference TRBV19 and TRBJ2-3, the complete variable domain is DGGITQSPKYLFRKEGQNVTLSCEQNLNHDAMYWYRQDPGQGLRLIYYSQIVNDFQKGDIAEGYSVSREKKESFPLTVTSAQKNPTAFYLCASSIQGGHTDTQYFGPGTRLTVL.

The J gene is TRBJ2-7, the V gene TRBV13; 10 nucleotides match TRBD1. Trimming removed 9 bases from V and 13 bases from J; junction bases left unmatched: 21. CDR1 PRHDT and CDR2 FYEKMQ come from the germline V gene (reference sequence). This CDR3 comprises 15 residues. CDR3 coding DNA: TGTGCCAGTGCCTCAGGGGGACAGGGGATTTTAAGTCATTACTTC. Protein: CASASGGQGILSHYF. The full variable domain, its missing parts supplied by reference TRBV13 and TRBJ2-7, is AAGVIQSPRHLIKEKRETATLKCYPIPRHDTVYWYQQGPGQDPQFLISFYEKMQSDKGSIPDRFSAQQFSDYHSELNMSSLELGDSALYFCASASGGQGILSHYFGPGTRLTVT.

V and J are TRBV2 and TRBJ2-1, with 9 bases that match TRBD2. The V and J ends lost 2 bases and 0 bases, in that order; junction bases with no gene match: 5. This CDR3 comprises 17 residues. In germline, CDR1 is SNHLY, CDR2 FYNNEI. CDR3 amino acids: CASSESGLALSYNEQFF. As DNA, the CDR3 is TGTGCCAGCAGTGAATCAGGACTAGCGCTCTCCTACAATGAGCAGTTCTTC.

The chain carries TRBV2 and TRBJ1-1; the match to TRBD1 covers 7 bases. Germline V gene lookup returns CDR1 SNHLY and CDR2 FYNNEI. This CDR3 spans 15 amino acids. V trimming: 4 bases; J trimming: 2 bases; junction bases outside the gene matches: 7. CDR3 nucleotide sequence: TGTGCCAGCAGTGCCAGGGGGTTTGTAAACACTGAAGCTTTCTTT. Protein sequence: CASSARGFVNTEAFF.

The chain links TRBV5-6 to TRBJ2-2, with D perhaps matching TRBD2 (5 bases). V gave up 5 bases and J gave up 1 base, with 15 bases separating them. From germline, CDR1 is SGHDT and CDR2 YYEEEE. The CDR3 sequence is 16 residues long. The CDR3 DNA reads TGTGCCAGCAGATTAAGCGGAGTTTTGAACACCGGGGAGCTGTTTTTT. This sequence encodes CASRLSGVLNTGELFF.

The chain combines TRBV27 with TRBJ2-7; 10 nucleotides match TRBD1. The CDR3 has 16 amino acids. The germline V gene encodes CDR1 MNHEY and CDR2 SMNVEV (reference sequence). J was trimmed by 5 bases and V by 2 bases; bases with no gene match: 9. This CDR3 is CASSLRAGTGVNEQYF. CDR3 nucleotides: TGTGCCAGCAGTTTAAGGGCGGGGACAGGGGTTAACGAGCAGTACTTC.

This clone appeared once. The V and J genes are TRBV7-9 and TRBJ1-2, with 7 bases lining up with TRBD1. V dropped 5 bases and J dropped 3; count of bases not matched to a gene: 3. Per germline, CDR1 SEHNR and CDR2 FQNEAQ (reference sequence). There are 13 residues in the CDR3. The CDR3 DNA is TGTGCCAGCAGCCCCGGGACAGACTATGGCTACACCTTC. Translating it yields CASSPGTDYGYTF. Supplemented by reference TRBV7-9 and TRBJ1-2, the full variable domain reads DTGVSQNPRHKITKRGQNVTFRCDPISEHNRLYWYRQTLGQGPEFLTYFQNEAQLEKSRLLSDRFSAERPKGSFSTLEIQRTEQGDSAMYLCASSPGTDYGYTFGSGTRLTVV.

The genes are TRBV28 and TRBJ2-7, with D perhaps matching TRBD2 (6 bases). The length of the CDR3 is 13 residues. Per the germline V gene, CDR1 is MDHEN and CDR2 is SYDVKM. V was clipped by 7 bases and J by 10 bases, with 20 bases between them. In DNA form, the CDR3 reads TGTGCCAGCACCCGCGGGGAGCGGACCGGTCAGTACTTC. It codes for CASTRGERTGQYF. The full variable domain, in which reference TRBV28 and TRBJ2-7 provide the parts outside the CDR3, is DVKVTQSSRYLVKRTGEKVFLECVQDMDHENMFWYRQDPGLGLRLIYFSYDVKMKEKGDIPEGYSVSREKKERFSLILESASTNQTSMYLCASTRGERTGQYFGPGTRLTVT.

Note on this clone: Additional DNA sequences in this sample encode the identical CDR3. V usage is TRBV28 and J usage is TRBJ1-5; TRBD1 matches at 8 bases. The CDR3 contains 15 residues. Germline assignment: CDR1 MDHEN and CDR2 SYDVKM. With V trimmed by 6 bases and J by 4 bases, 8 bases remained unmatched. This CDR3 reads CASSPRTGGNQPQHF. The CDR3 region has the DNA TGTGCCAGCAGCCCCCGAACAGGGGGGAATCAGCCCCAGCATTTT. Using reference TRBV28 and TRBJ1-5 for the parts outside the CDR3, the full variable domain is DVKVTQSSRYLVKRTGEKVFLECVQDMDHENMFWYRQDPGLGLRLIYFSYDVKMKEKGDIPEGYSVSREKKERFSLILESASTNQTSMYLCASSPRTGGNQPQHFGDGTRLSIL.

This clone was counted a single time. This chain joins TRBV2 and TRBJ2-1; the D gene is possibly TRBD2 (6 bases). Germline V gives CDR1 SNHLY, CDR2 FYNNEI. V shed 3 bases and J shed 7 bases, with 10 bases lying between them. This CDR3 has 13 residues. CDR3 sequence: CASSEERVNEQFF. CDR3 bases: TGTGCCAGCAGTGAGGAGCGGGTAAATGAGCAGTTCTTC.

The chain combines TRBV2 with TRBJ1-1; possibly TRBD1 for D (6 bases). Trimming removed 5 bases from V and 4 bases from J, with 14 bases in between. CDR1 is SNHLY, CDR2 FYNNEI, per germline. The CDR3 extends over 14 amino acids. The CDR3 is CASSSLGQSTEAFF. In nucleotides, the CDR3 is TGTGCCAGCAGTTCACTTGGACAGAGCACTGAAGCTTTCTTT.

The chain is built from TRBV5-1 and TRBJ1-1; TRBD1 might be the D (5 bases). CDR3 length: 16 amino acids. V was pared by 4 bases and J by 0 bases, with 16 bases between. Germline V gene sequence: CDR1 SGHRS, CDR2 YFSETQ. CDR3 nucleotides: TGCGCCAGCAGCCCCCAGGGAGACTACCTGAACACTGAAGCTTTCTTT. Amino acids: CASSPQGDYLNTEAFF.

This rearrangement joins TRBV6-1 to TRBJ2-3; TRBD2 matches 8 bases. CDR3 length: 15 amino acids. CDR1 and CDR2 from the germline V gene are MNHNS and SASEGT. Trimming removed 7 bases from V and 2 bases from J; junction bases left unmatched: 8. The CDR3 loop is CASIEVSGATDTQYF. DNA of the CDR3: TGTGCCAGCATTGAGGTTAGCGGGGCCACAGATACGCAGTATTTT.

The chain combines TRBV11-2 with TRBJ2-2; TRBD2 aligns across 11 bases. CDR1 is SGHAT and CDR2 is FQNNGV in the germline V gene. V was pared by 6 bases and J by 3 bases, with 6 bases of the junction left unmatched. The CDR3 runs to 16 residues. This chain's CDR3 is CASRAPGLADTGELFF. The CDR3 coding sequence is TGTGCCAGCAGAGCACCGGGACTAGCGGACACCGGGGAGCTGTTTTTT. The whole variable domain, filled in from reference TRBV11-2 and TRBJ2-2, reads EAGVAQSPRYKIIEKRQSVAFWCNPISGHATLYWYQQILGQGPKLLIQFQNNGVVDDSQLPKDRFSAERLKGVDSTLKIQPAKLEDSAVYLCASRAPGLADTGELFFGEGSRLTVL.

J is TRBJ1-4 and V is TRBV13, with 8 bases lining up with TRBD1. The CDR3 is 16 residues long. V shed 2 bases and J 4 bases; nucleotides not matched to a gene: 6. CDR1 is PRHDT, CDR2 FYEKMQ, per germline (reference sequence). CDR3 DNA: TGTGCCAGCAGCTTAAGGACAGGGAAGGATAATGAAAAACTGTTTTTT. Encoded protein: CASSLRTGKDNEKLFF.

This chain links TRBV11-2 with TRBJ2-2; D not certain. Trimming cost V 11 bases and J 1 base, with 20 bases left between them. This CDR3 spans 16 amino acids. The germline V gene has CDR1 SGHAT and CDR2 FQNNGV. CDR3 DNA sequence: TGTGCCTGCCGGGTGTCGTTCGGTCGGAACACCGGGGAGCTGTTTTTT. Translation: CACRVSFGRNTGELFF.

The V and J genes are TRBV5-6 and TRBJ1-5; 7 bases match TRBD1. Trimming took 1 base from V and 5 from J; bases not matched to a gene: 6. The CDR3 is 15 residues long. Germline assignment: CDR1 SGHDT and CDR2 YYEEEE. The CDR3 protein is CASSLLGGPDQPQHF. CDR3 bases: TGTGCCAGCAGCTTGTTAGGGGGCCCGGATCAGCCCCAGCATTTT.

This clone was counted a single time. CDR3 protein: CASTADTGGGALAKNIQYF. CDR3 sequence (DNA): TGTGCCAGCACGGCAGACACAGGGGGTGGGGCCCTAGCCAAAAACATTCAGTACTTC. The chain uses TRBV7-9 and TRBJ2-4; 8 nucleotides agree with TRBD1. The J segment lost 0 bases and the V segment lost 7 bases, leaving 17 bases of the junction unmatched. CDR3 length: 19 amino acids. Germline V gene data show CDR1 as SEHNR and CDR2 as FQNEAQ (reference sequence).

V and J are TRBV27 and TRBJ2-1; D unclear. The CDR3 spans 16 residues. CDR1 MNHEY and CDR2 SMNVEV come from the germline V gene (reference sequence). The V end lost 7 bases, the J end lost 5 bases, and 21 bases lay between the germline ends. In DNA, the CDR3 is TGTGCCAGCATGTTAATCTCTCCTACCTGGGACAATGAGCAGTTCTTC. It translates to CASMLISPTWDNEQFF.

This chain links TRBV29-1 with TRBJ2-1; the D gene could be TRBD1 or TRBD2 (5 bases each). V lost 4 bases and J 7 bases, leaving 17 bases between the germline ends. The germline V gene encodes CDR1 SQVTM and CDR2 ANQGSEA. CDR3 length equals 14 residues. DNA of the CDR3: TGCAGCGTTGTTGGGACGGTTTTATGGAATGAGCAGTTCTTC. Encoded protein: CSVVGTVLWNEQFF.

This rearrangement joins TRBV5-8 to TRBJ2-1, with 10 bases matching TRBD1. The CDR3 totals 13 residues. Per germline, CDR1 SGHTS and CDR2 YDEGEE. V trimming: 4 bases; J trimming: 6 bases; junction bases outside the gene matches: 1. The CDR3 DNA reads as TGTGCCAGCAGCAGGGACAGGGGCAATGAGCAGTTCTTC. Translated: CASSRDRGNEQFF.

The V and J genes are TRBV5-8 and TRBJ2-3, with a tentative D call TRBD2 (5 bases). Germline loops: CDR1 SGHTS, CDR2 YDEGEE. The ends were cut back, 2 bases at V and 2 bases at J, with 18 bases in the middle. This CDR3 spans 17 amino acids. The CDR3 sequence is CASSFHRTGLSTDTQYF. CDR3 coding DNA: TGTGCCAGCAGCTTTCACCGGACTGGACTCTCCACAGATACGCAGTATTTT.